One sample yielded the 5 T cell receptor beta chains listed below, sequenced in a study of PD-1 blockade in classical Hodgkin lymphoma. As for time point: cycle 4 day 1 (C4D1), after 6 weeks of nivolumab. All the patients suffered relapse after autologous stem cell transplantation, and brentuximab vedotin exposure differed. The protocol was immunoSEQ multiplex PCR, while the TCRdb copy is restricted to in-frame clones and leaves out a portion. In the table there are 35,000 to 50,000 clones, 60% to 70% of which are singletons. The material sequenced was peripheral blood mononuclear cells (PBMCs), taken before the fourth cycle of nivolumab. Receptors were obtained from a human donor with classical Hodgkin lymphoma.

The chain is built from TRBV6-5 and TRBJ1-1; a possible D gene is TRBD1 (5 bases). The germline gives CDR1 MNHEY, CDR2 SVGAGI. The CDR3 is 14 residues long. V lost 6 bases and J 0 bases, leaving 11 bases between the germline ends. The CDR3: CASSLRVMNTEAFF. In nucleotides, the CDR3 is TGTGCCAGCAGCCTCAGGGTTATGAACACTGAAGCTTTCTTT.

This rearrangement joins TRBV5-1 to TRBJ1-4; no firm D call. V was pared by 2 bases and J by 0 bases, with 8 bases between. The germline gives CDR1 SGHRS, CDR2 YFSETQ. This CDR3 is 15 amino acids long. CDR3 bases: TGCGCCAGCAGCTTTGGGGTCCCAACTAATGAAAAACTGTTTTTT. Protein: CASSFGVPTNEKLFF.

This clone showed up many times. The chain employs TRBV29-1 and TRBJ2-7; 8 bases agree with TRBD1. Germline V lookup: CDR1 SQVTM, CDR2 ANQGSEA. With V trimmed by 5 bases and J by 5 bases, 5 bases remained unmatched. The CDR3 loop spans 12 amino acids. The CDR3 nucleotides read TGCAGCGTTTTCCAGGGGGCTGACGAGCAGTACTTC. Encoded protein: CSVFQGADEQYF.

This clone was seen more than once but under ten times. This chain uses TRBV28 with TRBJ2-7; D unclear. Germline V gene sequence: CDR1 MDHEN, CDR2 SYDVKM. There are 12 residues in the CDR3. V lost 5 bases and J lost 7, with 12 bases in between. The DNA of the CDR3 is TGTGCCAGCAGTCAGACGGTGGGGGAGCAGTACTTC. Its protein is CASSQTVGEQYF.

The V call is TRBV28, the J call TRBJ1-2; 7 bases align to TRBD1. V was pared by 5 bases and J by 1 base, with 13 bases of the junction left unmatched. The CDR3 contains 17 residues. Germline CDR1 is MDHEN and CDR2 is SYDVKM. The CDR3: CASSRGPGGQNNYGYTF. CDR3 coding DNA: TGTGCCAGCAGTCGGGGACCGGGGGGACAGAATAACTATGGCTACACCTTC.